This TCR beta chain was recorded in a study of cytomegalovirus exposure and HLA in healthy donors. Notes on this clone: The target antigen is unknown.

Between the trimmed V and J ends, which lost 2 bases and 6 bases, there was a span of 19 bases. This CDR3 is 17 amino acids long. The V gene's germline CDR1 is LNHDA and CDR2 SQIVND (reference sequence). PCR involved 60 Vbeta and 13 Jbeta primers. The table came from immunoSEQ multiplex PCR; TCRdb's copy has only in-frame clones and leaves some out. The sample shows roughly 100,000 clones, 70% to 80% of them seen only once. Findings and limits, study-wide: Follow-up analysis later connected one missense variant in DCLRE1C with trimming of TCR beta V- and J-genes. Reportedly, a later analysis found an Asian-associated ancestry cluster had fewer N-insertions than the approximately 640-donor mean. A classifier reportedly called cytomegalovirus status with high sensitivity and specificity. DRB1 showed the most TCR associations and HLA-C the fewest in a later analysis, as rates varied by HLA locus.

The sample taken for sequencing was PBMCs. The J gene is TRBJ2-2, the V gene TRBV19; weak D call: TRBD1 (7 bases). The clonotype comes from a man between 18 and 29 years old in good health and CMV-seropositive. CDR3 loop: CASSIRGQGGFSGELFF. The CDR3 nucleotides are TGTGCCAGTAGTATAAGGGGGCAGGGGGGATTCTCCGGGGAGCTGTTTTTT. Combining the CDR3 with reference TRBV19 and TRBJ2-2 gives the whole variable domain DGGITQSPKYLFRKEGQNVTLSCEQNLNHDAMYWYRQDPGQGLRLIYYSQIVNDFQKGDIAEGYSVSREKKESFPLTVTSAQKNPTAFYLCASSIRGQGGFSGELFFGEGSRLTVL.